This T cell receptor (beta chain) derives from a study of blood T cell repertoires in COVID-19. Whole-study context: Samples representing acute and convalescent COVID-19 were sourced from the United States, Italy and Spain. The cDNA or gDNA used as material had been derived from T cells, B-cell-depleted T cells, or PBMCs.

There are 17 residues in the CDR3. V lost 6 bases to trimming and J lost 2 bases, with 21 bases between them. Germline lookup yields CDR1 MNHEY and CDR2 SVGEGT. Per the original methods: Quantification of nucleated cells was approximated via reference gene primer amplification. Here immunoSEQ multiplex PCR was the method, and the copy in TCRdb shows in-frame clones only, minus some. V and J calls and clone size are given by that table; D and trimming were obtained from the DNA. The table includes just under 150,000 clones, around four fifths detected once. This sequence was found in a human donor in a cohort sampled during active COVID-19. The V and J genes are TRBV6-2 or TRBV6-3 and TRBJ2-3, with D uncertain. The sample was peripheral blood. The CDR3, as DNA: TGTGCCAGCAGCTATATTCGCGTCAGGTTCGACACAGATACGCAGTATTTT. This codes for CASSYIRVRFDTDTQYF.